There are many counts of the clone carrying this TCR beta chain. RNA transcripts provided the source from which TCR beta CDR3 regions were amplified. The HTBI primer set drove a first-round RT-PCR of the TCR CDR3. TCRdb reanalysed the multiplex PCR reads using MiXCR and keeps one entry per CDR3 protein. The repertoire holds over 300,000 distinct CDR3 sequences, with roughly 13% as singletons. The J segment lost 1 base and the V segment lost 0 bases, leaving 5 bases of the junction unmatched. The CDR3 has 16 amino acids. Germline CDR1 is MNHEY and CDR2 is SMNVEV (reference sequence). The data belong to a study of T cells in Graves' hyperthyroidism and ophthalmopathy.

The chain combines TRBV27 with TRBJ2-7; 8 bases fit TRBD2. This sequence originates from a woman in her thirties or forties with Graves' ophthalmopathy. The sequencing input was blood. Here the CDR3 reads CASSLSARGGSYEQYF. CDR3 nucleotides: TGTGCCAGCAGTTTATCCGCTCGGGGGGGGTCCTACGAGCAGTACTTC.